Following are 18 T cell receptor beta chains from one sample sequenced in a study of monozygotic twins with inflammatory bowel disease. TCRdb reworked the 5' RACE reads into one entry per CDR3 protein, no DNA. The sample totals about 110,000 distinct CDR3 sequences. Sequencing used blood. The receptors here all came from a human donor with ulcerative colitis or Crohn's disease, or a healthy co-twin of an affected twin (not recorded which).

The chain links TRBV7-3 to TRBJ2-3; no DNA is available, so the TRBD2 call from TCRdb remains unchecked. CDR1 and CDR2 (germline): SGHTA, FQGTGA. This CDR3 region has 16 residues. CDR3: CASSSGLAGGSDTQYF.

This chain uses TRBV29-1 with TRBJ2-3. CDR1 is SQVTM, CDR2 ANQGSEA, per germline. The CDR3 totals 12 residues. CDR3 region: CSVEDDPDTQYF.

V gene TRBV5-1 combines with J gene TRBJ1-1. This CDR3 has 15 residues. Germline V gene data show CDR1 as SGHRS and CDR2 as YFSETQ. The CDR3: CASSRHGYLNTEAFF.

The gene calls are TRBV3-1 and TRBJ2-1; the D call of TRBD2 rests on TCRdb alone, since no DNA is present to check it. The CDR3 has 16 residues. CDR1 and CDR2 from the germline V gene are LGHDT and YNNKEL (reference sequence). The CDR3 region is CASSQDPRLASNEQFF.

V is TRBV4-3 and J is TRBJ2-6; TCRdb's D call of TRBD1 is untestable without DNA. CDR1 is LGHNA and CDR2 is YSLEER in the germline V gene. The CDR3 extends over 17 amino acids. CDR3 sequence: CASSPQTENSGANVLTF.

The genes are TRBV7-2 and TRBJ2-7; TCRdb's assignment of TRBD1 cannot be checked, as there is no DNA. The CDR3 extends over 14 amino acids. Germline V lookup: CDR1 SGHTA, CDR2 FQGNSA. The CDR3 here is CASSLTRGLYEQYF.

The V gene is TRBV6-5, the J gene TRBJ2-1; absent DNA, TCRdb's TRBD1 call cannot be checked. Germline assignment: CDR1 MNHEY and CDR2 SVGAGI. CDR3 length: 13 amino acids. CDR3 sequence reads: CASSYLGQGEQFF.

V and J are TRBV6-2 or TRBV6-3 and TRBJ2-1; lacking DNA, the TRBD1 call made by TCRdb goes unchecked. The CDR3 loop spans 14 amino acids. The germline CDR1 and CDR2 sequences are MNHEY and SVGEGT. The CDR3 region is CASSGTGTYNEQFF.

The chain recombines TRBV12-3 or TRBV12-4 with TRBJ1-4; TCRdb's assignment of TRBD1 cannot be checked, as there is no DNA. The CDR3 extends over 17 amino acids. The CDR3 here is CASSLVIWRGTNEKLFF.

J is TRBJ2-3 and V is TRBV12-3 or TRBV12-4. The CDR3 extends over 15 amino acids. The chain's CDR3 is CASTKIQISGGTQYF.

CDR3: CASSRMRLPYNEQFF. The rearrangement links TRBV11-2 to TRBJ2-1. In germline, CDR1 is SGHAT, CDR2 FQNNGV. This CDR3 contains 15 residues.

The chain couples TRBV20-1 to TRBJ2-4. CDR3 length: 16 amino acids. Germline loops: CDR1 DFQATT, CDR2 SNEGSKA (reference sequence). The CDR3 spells CSARGLDAIAKNIQYF.

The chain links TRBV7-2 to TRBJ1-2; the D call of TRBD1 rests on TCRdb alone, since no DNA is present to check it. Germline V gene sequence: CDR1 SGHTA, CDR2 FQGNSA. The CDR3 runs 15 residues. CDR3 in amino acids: CASSFQGRGGYGYTF.

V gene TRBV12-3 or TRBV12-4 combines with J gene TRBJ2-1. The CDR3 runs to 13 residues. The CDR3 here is CASSSSSYNEQFF.

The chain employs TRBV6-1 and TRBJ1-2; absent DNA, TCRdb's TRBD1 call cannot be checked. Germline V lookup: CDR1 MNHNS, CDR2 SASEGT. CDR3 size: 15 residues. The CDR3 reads CAREEGGAGNYGYTF.

CDR3 protein: CASSQGGTDTQYF. This sequence joins TRBV3-1 and TRBJ2-3; TCRdb names TRBD1, which stays unverified in the absence of DNA. Germline lookup yields CDR1 LGHDT and CDR2 YNNKEL (reference sequence). This CDR3 comprises 13 residues.

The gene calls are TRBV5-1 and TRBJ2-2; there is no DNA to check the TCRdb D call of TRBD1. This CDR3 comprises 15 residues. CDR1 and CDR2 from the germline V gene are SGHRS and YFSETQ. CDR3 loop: CASSLVGQNTGELFF.

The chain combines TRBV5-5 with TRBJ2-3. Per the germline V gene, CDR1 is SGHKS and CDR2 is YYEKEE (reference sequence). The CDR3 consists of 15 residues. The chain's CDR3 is CASSPDGTYTDTQYF.